This passage covers 30 T cell receptor beta chains from one sample sequenced in a study of cytomegalovirus exposure and HLA in healthy donors. Primers included in the PCR were 60 Vbeta and 13 Jbeta primers. Sequencing used immunoSEQ multiplex PCR; TCRdb keeps in-frame clones, though not all of them. The sample includes about 200,000 clones, around 73% of them seen just once. Source material: PBMCs. These receptors all come from a male donor in good health and CMV-seronegative.

The chain recombines TRBV9 with TRBJ2-2, with D tentatively TRBD1 (6 bases). This CDR3 region has 15 residues. Germline V lookup: CDR1 SGDLS, CDR2 YYNGEE. V was cut by 2 bases and J by 0 bases, with 8 bases left in between. CDR3 in amino acids: CASSVGQSNTGELFF. The CDR3 DNA is TGTGCCAGCAGCGTTGGACAGTCGAACACCGGGGAGCTGTTTTTT.

The V call is TRBV5-1, the J call TRBJ2-7; D is possibly TRBD1 (5 bases). CDR1 is SGHRS, CDR2 YFSETQ, per germline. The CDR3 has 17 residues. V lost 0 bases to trimming and J lost 6 bases, with 22 bases between them. CDR3 protein: CASSLDPTGPALGEQYF. CDR3 DNA sequence: TGCGCCAGCAGCTTGGATCCTACAGGCCCGGCGTTGGGCGAGCAGTACTTC.

In the case of this clone: Other DNA sequences in the sample encode the same CDR3. The chain has TRBV9 and TRBJ2-1, with 10 bases aligning to TRBD2. The V gene's germline CDR1 is SGDLS and CDR2 YYNGEE. V shed 0 bases, J shed 7 bases, and the junction held 4 bases outside the gene matches. This CDR3 spans 15 amino acids. Here the CDR3 reads CASSVEGLASNEQFF. In DNA, the CDR3 is TGTGCCAGCAGCGTAGAGGGACTAGCGAGTAATGAGCAGTTCTTC.

The J gene is TRBJ2-1, the V gene TRBV7-7; 7 bases are shared with TRBD2. The V gene's germline CDR1 is SSHAT and CDR2 FNYEAQ (reference sequence). This CDR3 is 16 amino acids long. J lost 5 bases, V lost 2 bases, and 9 bases had no gene match. CDR3 sequence (DNA): TGTGCCAGCAGCTTATATAAGAGCGGGGATCACAATGAGCAGTTCTTC. This encodes CASSLYKSGDHNEQFF.

The chain joins TRBV18 to TRBJ2-7; 9 nucleotides agree with TRBD1. Germline V gene sequence: CDR1 KGHSH, CDR2 LQKENI. Unmatched junction bases numbered 11, after V lost 9 bases and J lost 2 bases. The CDR3 has 15 amino acids. The CDR3: CASHGARTGAYEQYF. Written as DNA, the CDR3 is TGTGCCAGTCACGGTGCCCGGACAGGGGCCTACGAGCAGTACTTC.

This clone turned up a few times. The chain is built from TRBV30 and TRBJ2-5; the D is unclear. The ends were cut back, 1 base at V and 1 base at J, with 7 bases in the middle. This CDR3 has 13 residues. Looked up from germline, CDR1 is GTSNPN and CDR2 is SVGIG (reference sequence). DNA of the CDR3: TGTGCCTGGAGTGGCACGGGCCAAGAGACCCAGTACTTC. Protein: CAWSGTGQETQYF.

This chain uses TRBV15 with TRBJ1-5, with D tentatively TRBD1 (6 bases). Germline CDR1 is LNHNV and CDR2 is YYDKDF (reference sequence). Trimming left V 0 bases short and J 9 bases short, with 15 bases between. The CDR3 has 15 residues. CDR3 amino acids: CATSRDPGHGWPQHF. CDR3 bases: TGTGCCACCAGCAGAGATCCGGGACACGGTTGGCCCCAGCATTTT.

Notes on this clone: An end of the junction differs from the germline gene, which may be a read error. The chain joins TRBV27 to TRBJ2-1; D is perhaps TRBD2 (5 bases). The CDR3 is 16 residues long. Germline V gene lookup returns CDR1 MNHEY and CDR2 SMNVEV (reference sequence). CDR3 amino acids: CASSLSSGRLYNEQFF. CDR3 coding DNA: TGTGCCAGCAGTCTATCGTCGGGGAGATTATACAATGAGCAGTTCTTC.

The chain links TRBV9 to TRBJ2-2; D gene uncertain. Trimming pared 3 bases from V and 2 bases from J, leaving 14 bases between. CDR3 size: 16 residues. In germline, CDR1 is SGDLS, CDR2 YYNGEE. The CDR3 nucleotides are TGTGCCAGCAGCGCAAGATCGTCGGTCAACACCGGGGAGCTGTTTTTT. Amino acid sequence: CASSARSSVNTGELFF.

The rearrangement uses TRBV19 and TRBJ2-7, with a tentative D call TRBD2 (5 bases). This CDR3 region has 14 residues. From germline, CDR1 is LNHDA and CDR2 SQIVND (reference sequence). Trimming removed 3 bases at V and 0 bases at J, with 9 bases between. The CDR3 protein is CASSIGSSSYEQYF. For the CDR3, the DNA is TGTGCCAGTAGTATTGGGAGCAGCTCCTACGAGCAGTACTTC.

As to this clone: The same CDR3 can be traced to other DNA sequences in this sample. The chain is built from TRBV18 and TRBJ1-1; D not resolved. The CDR3 spans 14 residues. Germline CDR1 is KGHSH and CDR2 is LQKENI. Trimming cost V 2 bases and J 1 base, with 8 bases left between them. CDR3 nucleotide sequence: TGTGCCAGCTCACCAGGGCAGACGAACACTGAAGCTTTCTTT. Encoded protein: CASSPGQTNTEAFF.

The rearrangement links TRBV6-1 to TRBJ2-3, with TRBD1 as a possible D gene (5 bases). V was clipped by 2 bases and J by 4 bases, with 7 bases between them. Germline V gene sequence: CDR1 MNHNS, CDR2 SASEGT. The CDR3 totals 13 residues. DNA of the CDR3: TGTGCCAGCAGTGAACAGGGTGCAGATACGCAGTATTTT. This sequence encodes CASSEQGADTQYF.

The V call is TRBV4-1, the J call TRBJ2-3; 7 bases are shared with TRBD2. Germline values: CDR1 MGHRA, CDR2 YSYEKL. Trimming took 5 bases from V and 2 from J; bases not matched to a gene: 4. The CDR3 contains 14 residues. The CDR3 region has the DNA TGCGCCAGCAGCTCGCGGGACTACACAGATACGCAGTATTTT. Encoded protein: CASSSRDYTDTQYF.

The V call is TRBV30, the J call TRBJ1-5; possible D gene TRBD1, 5 bases. Germline CDR1 and CDR2: GTSNPN and SVGIG (reference sequence). The CDR3 spans 16 residues. Trimming took off 2 bases at V and 4 bases at J, with 18 bases between the two ends. The CDR3 here is CAWSTKIPGLNQPQHF. The DNA for the CDR3 is TGTGCCTGGAGTACAAAGATTCCGGGACTGAATCAGCCCCAGCATTTT.

For the CDR3, the DNA is TGTGCCAGCAGCTCGGTCCAGCAGTACTTC. Amino acid sequence: CASSSVQQYF. The gene calls are TRBV11-2 and TRBJ2-7; D is unresolved. V was pared by 4 bases and J by 8 bases, with 6 bases between. Per germline, CDR1 SGHAT and CDR2 FQNNGV. The CDR3 spans 10 residues.

CDR3 region: CASSPGTGVNEKLFF. In DNA form, the CDR3 reads TGTGCCAGCTCACCAGGGACAGGGGTTAATGAAAAACTGTTTTTT. The chain joins TRBV18 to TRBJ1-4; 10 bases align to TRBD1. V shed 2 bases and J 4 bases; nucleotides not matched to a gene: 1. Germline CDR1 is KGHSH and CDR2 is LQKENI. The length of the CDR3 is 15 residues.

This clone was detected only once. V is TRBV5-4 and J is TRBJ2-5; D is possibly TRBD2 (6 bases). Judging by the DNA end, TRBJ2-7 fits better; the J call may be wrong. The CDR3 totals 17 residues. Germline V gene sequence: CDR1 SGHNT, CDR2 YYREEE (reference sequence). The CDR3 region is CASSLVALADTSYEQYF. The CDR3 DNA is TGTGCCAGCAGCTTGGTTGCACTAGCAGATACCTCCTACGAGCAGTACTTC.

J is TRBJ2-3 and V is TRBV6-1, with 7 bases fitting TRBD2. The CDR3 sequence is 14 residues long. Germline V gene lookup returns CDR1 MNHNS and CDR2 SASEGT. The J segment lost 6 bases and the V segment lost 3 bases, leaving 6 bases of the junction unmatched. The DNA of the CDR3 is TGTGCCAGCAGTGAGGGATGGGGAGGGGATACGCAGTATTTT. This encodes CASSEGWGGDTQYF.

The V gene is TRBV9, the J gene TRBJ2-5; possibly TRBD2 for D (5 bases). Trimming removed 0 bases from V and 2 bases from J, with 8 bases in between. The germline gives CDR1 SGDLS, CDR2 YYNGEE. This CDR3 is 14 amino acids long. The CDR3 is CASSVDSAQETQYF. DNA of the CDR3: TGTGCCAGCAGCGTAGATAGCGCTCAAGAGACCCAGTACTTC.

The chain combines TRBV27 with TRBJ2-5; perhaps TRBD1 as D (5 bases). The J call may not be correct, given that the DNA end is closer to TRBJ2-7. Germline V gene sequence: CDR1 MNHEY, CDR2 SMNVEV (reference sequence). This CDR3 region has 13 residues. The CDR3 reads CASSDSHSYEQYF. CDR3 nucleotide sequence: TGTGCCAGCAGTGACAGTCATTCCTACGAGCAGTACTTC.

The V and J genes are TRBV30 and TRBJ2-7; 8 positions match TRBD1. The J segment lost 4 bases and the V segment lost 3 bases, leaving 11 bases of the junction unmatched. From germline, CDR1 is GTSNPN and CDR2 SVGIG (reference sequence). The CDR3 is 15 amino acids. CDR3 sequence reads: CAWRGRTGNLYEQYF. The CDR3, as DNA: TGTGCCTGGAGGGGCCGGACAGGGAATTTATACGAGCAGTACTTC. The entire variable domain, with the rest obtained from reference TRBV30 and TRBJ2-7, is as follows: SQTIHQWPATLVQPVGSPLSLECTVEGTSNPNLYWYRQAAGRGLQLLFYSVGIGQISSEVPQNLSASRPQDRQFILSSKKLLLSDSGFYLCAWRGRTGNLYEQYFGPGTRLTVT.

Only one count was recorded for this clone. The chain couples TRBV7-6 to TRBJ2-2; D perhaps matches TRBD2 (6 bases). The CDR3 extends over 15 amino acids. Germline V CDR1 and CDR2: SGHVS, FNYEAQ. V gave up 5 bases and J gave up 7 bases, with 17 bases separating them. The CDR3 nucleotides read TGTGCCAGCAGCCCGTTGAAGGGGCGGGACGGGGAGCTGTTTTTT. It translates to CASSPLKGRDGELFF.

The rearrangement uses TRBV6-5 and TRBJ2-3; D gene unclear. Germline CDR1 is MNHEY and CDR2 is SVGAGI. The CDR3 has 13 amino acids. V lost 6 bases and J lost 2, with 9 bases in between. This CDR3 reads CASRNLNTDTQYF. The DNA for the CDR3 is TGTGCCAGCAGAAATCTAAACACAGATACGCAGTATTTT.

V gene TRBV28 combines with J gene TRBJ1-5; D may be TRBD1 (6 bases). The germline V gene has CDR1 MDHEN and CDR2 SYDVKM. The CDR3 extends over 14 amino acids. Trimming stripped 10 bases from V and 7 bases from J, with 20 bases between. CDR3 region: CATLGQSLRQPQHF. The DNA of the CDR3 is TGTGCCACGCTTGGACAGTCCTTGAGACAGCCCCAGCATTTT.

V gene TRBV5-1 combines with J gene TRBJ2-2; TRBD2 aligns across 9 bases. CDR1 is SGHRS and CDR2 is YFSETQ in the germline V gene. This CDR3 contains 15 residues. V was clipped by 4 bases and J by 3 bases; unmatched bases: 4. CDR3 sequence (DNA): TGCGCCAGCAGCACTAGCGGGCTCTACACCGGGGAGCTGTTTTTT. Amino acids: CASSTSGLYTGELFF.

CDR3 loop: CASSTRQGNAGELFF. Written as DNA, the CDR3 is TGTGCCAGCAGCACTCGACAGGGGAATGCCGGGGAGCTGTTTTTT. The chain joins TRBV9 to TRBJ2-2; TRBD1 aligns across 8 bases. V lost 4 bases to trimming and J lost 6 bases; unmatched junction nucleotides: 8. Germline values: CDR1 SGDLS, CDR2 YYNGEE. There are 15 residues in the CDR3. The full variable domain, its missing parts supplied by reference TRBV9 and TRBJ2-2, is DSGVTQTPKHLITATGQRVTLRCSPRSGDLSVYWYQQSLDQGLQFLIQYYNGEERAKGNILERFSAQQFPDLHSELNLSSLELGDSALYFCASSTRQGNAGELFFGEGSRLTVL.

The sample holds a few counts of this clone. This chain links TRBV28 with TRBJ1-6; 7 bases are shared with TRBD1. Trimming removed 8 bases from V and 2 bases from J; junction bases left unmatched: 3. Germline values: CDR1 MDHEN, CDR2 SYDVKM. The CDR3 runs to 14 residues. The CDR3 DNA reads TGTGCCAGCTGGGGGACAGCCTATAATTCACCCCTCCACTTT. Amino acid sequence: CASWGTAYNSPLHF. Full variable domain (missing parts from reference TRBV28 and TRBJ1-6): DVKVTQSSRYLVKRTGEKVFLECVQDMDHENMFWYRQDPGLGLRLIYFSYDVKMKEKGDIPEGYSVSREKKERFSLILESASTNQTSMYLCASWGTAYNSPLHFGNGTRLTVT.

The genes are TRBV5-4 and TRBJ2-1; 13 positions agree with TRBD2. J lost 6 bases, V lost 4 bases, and 4 bases had no gene match. There are 15 residues in the CDR3. Germline CDR1 reads SGHNT; CDR2 reads YYREEE (reference sequence). The chain's CDR3 is CASSLRTSGGNEQFF. The CDR3 DNA is TGTGCCAGCAGCCTCCGGACTAGCGGGGGCAATGAGCAGTTCTTC.

The V and J genes are TRBV27 and TRBJ2-7, with 10 bases fitting TRBD2. Germline lookup yields CDR1 MNHEY and CDR2 SMNVEV (reference sequence). Unmatched junction bases numbered 10, after V lost 6 bases and J lost 5 bases. The length of the CDR3 is 15 residues. The CDR3 here is CASSLSGTSAHEQYF. For the CDR3, the DNA is TGTGCCAGCAGCCTTAGCGGGACTAGCGCTCACGAGCAGTACTTC.

The chain links TRBV2 to TRBJ1-5; the D gene is possibly TRBD1 (5 bases). The CDR3 loop spans 12 amino acids. Trimming stripped 11 bases from V and 4 bases from J, with 12 bases between. Germline V lookup: CDR1 SNHLY, CDR2 FYNNEI. The DNA for the CDR3 is TGTGCCGGAAACGACAGAAATCAGCCCCAGCATTTT. Translation: CAGNDRNQPQHF. The full variable domain, completed using reference TRBV2 and TRBJ1-5, is EPEVTQTPSHQVTQMGQEVILRCVPISNHLYFYWYRQILGQKVEFLVSFYNNEISEKSEIFDDQFSVERPDGSNFTLKIRSTKLEDSAMYFCAGNDRNQPQHFGDGTRLSIL.